This T cell receptor (beta chain) is drawn from a study of control samples from healthy donors and cancer patients. Germline V gene sequence: CDR1 LNHDA, CDR2 SQIVND (reference sequence). The CDR3 is 14 amino acids. With 0 bases removed from V and 3 bases from J, the gap between germline ends came to 8 bases. The table came from immunoSEQ multiplex PCR; TCRdb's copy has only in-frame clones and leaves some out. The table includes under 150,000 clones, roughly nine tenths detected once. Source material: blood. The chain couples TRBV19 to TRBJ1-2; D is possibly TRBD1 (5 bases). This clonotype was sampled from a woman aged 25 to 39 in good health. The CDR3 DNA reads TGTGCCAGTAGTATAGAAGGGACGTACTATGGCTACACCTTC. It is translated as CASSIEGTYYGYTF.